The 22 T cell receptor beta chains given below trace back to one sample, sequenced in a study of cytomegalovirus exposure and HLA in healthy donors. The PCR contained 60 Vbeta and 13 Jbeta primers. Sequenced by immunoSEQ multiplex PCR; TCRdb stores in-frame clones only, minus some. The sample yields 200,000 to 250,000 clones, of which the top ten take up around 0.95%. Sequencing input: PBMCs. These receptor sequences come from a woman aged 25 to 39 in good health and CMV-seropositive.

Of note for this clone: The junction differs from germline at one of its ends, possibly a read error. The chain is built from TRBV12-5 and TRBJ1-2, with 11 bases identical to TRBD1. The CDR3 is 12 amino acids. Germline CDR1 is LGHNT and CDR2 is FRNRAP. This CDR3 is CASGLVPGQGDF. The CDR3 coding sequence is TGTGCTAGTGGTTTGGTCCCGGGACAGGGGGACTTC.

CDR3 nucleotides: TGTGCCAGCAGCCGCTCTAGCGGTGGTGCAGATACGCAGTATTTT. This translates into CASSRSSGGADTQYF. The V gene is TRBV4-2, the J gene TRBJ2-3; 7 nucleotides agree with TRBD2. Germline CDR1 LGHNA, CDR2 YNFKEQ. CDR3 length equals 15 residues. After removal of 4 bases from V and 4 bases from J, the junction contained 8 bases not matched to a gene.

The J gene is TRBJ2-7, the V gene TRBV18, with D unclear. Trimming pared 2 bases from V and 5 bases from J, leaving 10 bases between. The CDR3 covers 13 residues. The V gene's germline CDR1 is KGHSH and CDR2 LQKENI. CDR3 sequence (DNA): TGTGCCAGCTCACCATATACCCGGGACGAGCAGTACTTC. Amino acid sequence: CASSPYTRDEQYF.

The rearrangement links TRBV2 to TRBJ2-7; 13 nucleotides align to TRBD2. Germline V gene data show CDR1 as SNHLY and CDR2 as FYNNEI. The V gene end was trimmed by 6 bases and the J gene end by 2 bases; junction bases not matched to a gene: 16. The CDR3 length is 19 residues. DNA of the CDR3: TGTGCCAGCAGCGGCACCGGGACTAGCGGGACCACCTTAACCTACGAGCAGTACTTC. Encoded protein: CASSGTGTSGTTLTYEQYF.

J is TRBJ1-5 and V is TRBV19; TRBD1 agrees at 8 bases. The germline V gene encodes CDR1 LNHDA and CDR2 SQIVND (reference sequence). This CDR3 spans 14 amino acids. Trimming cost V 6 bases and J 6 bases; bases outside gene matches: 7. The CDR3 region is CASSPTGGGQPQHF. The CDR3 coding sequence is TGTGCCAGTAGCCCAACAGGGGGAGGTCAGCCCCAGCATTTT.

This sequence joins TRBV19 and TRBJ2-7; 10 bases match TRBD1. Looked up from germline, CDR1 is LNHDA and CDR2 is SQIVND (reference sequence). The CDR3 spans 14 residues. Germline trimming cut 6 bases from V and 7 bases from J; bases unmatched to any gene: 9. Here the CDR3 DNA reads TGTGCCAGTAGCCCCGGGACAGGGGCGGGGGAGCAGTACTTC. As protein: CASSPGTGAGEQYF.

The chain couples TRBV19 to TRBJ2-5; D is unclear. The CDR3 sequence is 14 residues long. V gave up 0 bases and J gave up 1 base, with 6 bases separating them. Germline assignment: CDR1 LNHDA and CDR2 SQIVND (reference sequence). Here the CDR3 DNA reads TGTGCCAGTAGTATAGAGGCCCTCCAAGAGACCCAGTACTTC. Translating it yields CASSIEALQETQYF.

The genes are TRBV4-1 and TRBJ1-5, with no clear D. CDR1 is MGHRA, CDR2 YSYEKL, per germline. Between the trimmed V and J ends, which lost 0 bases and 0 bases, there was a span of 12 bases. The CDR3 is 17 amino acids. CDR3 bases: TGCGCCAGCAGCCAAGATCTGAGGGCTTATAGCAATCAGCCCCAGCATTTT. Translated: CASSQDLRAYSNQPQHF.

Of note for this clone: The CDR3 carries no conserved terminal phenylalanine or tryptophan, so it likely arises from a read error. The limits of the CDR3 on the DNA are not certain, so only TCRdb's listed CDR3 is given. The genes are TRBV20-1 and TRBJ1-2. Germline CDR1 is DFQATT and CDR2 is SNEGSKA (reference sequence). The CDR3 is 11 residues long, ends included. CDR3 residues: CSAQAAPGPSL.

The CDR3 protein is CASSDRGRVEAFF. For the CDR3, the DNA is TGTGCCAGCAGTGACAGGGGCCGGGTTGAAGCTTTCTTT. The chain carries TRBV6-6 and TRBJ1-1, with 8 bases aligning to TRBD1. Trimming at V came to 5 bases and at J to 7 bases, leaving 6 bases not matched to a gene. This CDR3 comprises 13 residues. Germline V gene sequence: CDR1 MNHNY, CDR2 SVGAGI (reference sequence).

The chain is built from TRBV2 and TRBJ2-1; 8 bases match TRBD2. This CDR3 has 17 residues. The V gene's germline CDR1 is SNHLY and CDR2 FYNNEI. The J segment lost 9 bases and the V segment lost 1 base, leaving 14 bases of the junction unmatched. The CDR3 sequence is CASSEEGTGGAEIEQFF. CDR3 nucleotides: TGTGCCAGCAGTGAAGAAGGAACGGGGGGGGCCGAGATTGAGCAGTTCTTC.

As concerns this clone: A read error may account for a junction end that differs from germline. The chain recombines TRBV28 with TRBJ1-1; TRBD1 might be the D (5 bases). Per the germline V gene, CDR1 is MDHEN and CDR2 is SYDVKM. This CDR3 contains 13 residues. CDR3 in amino acids: CASTLLTGTEAFF. The DNA of the CDR3 is TGTGCCAGCACTTTACTTACAGGCACTGAAGCTTTCTTT.

V is TRBV25-1 and J is TRBJ2-7; 8 bases fit TRBD1. The germline gives CDR1 MGHDK, CDR2 SYGVNS. The V gene end was trimmed by 5 bases and the J gene end by 4 bases; junction bases not matched to a gene: 7. The CDR3 spans 14 residues. The CDR3 here is CASSTRQGRYEQYF. The CDR3 nucleotides are TGTGCCAGCAGTACTCGACAGGGGAGATACGAGCAGTACTTC.

The chain couples TRBV7-6 to TRBJ2-5, with a weak D call TRBD1 (6 bases). The CDR3 extends over 15 amino acids. Trimming took off 4 bases at V and 2 bases at J, with 14 bases between the two ends. Germline lookup yields CDR1 SGHVS and CDR2 FNYEAQ. As DNA, the CDR3 is TGTGCCAGCAGCTCCATGATAGGGGGTCAAGAGACCCAGTACTTC. The encoded protein is CASSSMIGGQETQYF. The whole variable domain, filled in from reference TRBV7-6 and TRBJ2-5, reads GAGVSQSPRYKVTKRGQDVALRCDPISGHVSLYWYRQALGQGPEFLTYFNYEAQQDKSGLPNDRFSAERPEGSISTLTIQRTEQRDSAMYRCASSSMIGGQETQYFGPGTRLLVL.

The gene calls are TRBV10-1 and TRBJ2-1; 14 bases map to TRBD2. With V trimmed by 5 bases and J by 9 bases, 6 bases remained unmatched. Germline CDR1 WNHNN, CDR2 SYGVQD (reference sequence). This CDR3 is built from 15 residues. The CDR3 nucleotides are TGCGCCAGCAGTCCGGGACTAGCGGGAGAGAGTGAGCAGTTCTTC. Its translation is CASSPGLAGESEQFF.

The chain recombines TRBV5-1 with TRBJ1-3; D might be TRBD1 (5 bases). The CDR3 has 16 residues. Trimming took off 4 bases at V and 0 bases at J, with 14 bases between the two ends. The germline CDR1 and CDR2 sequences are SGHRS and YFSETQ. The CDR3 coding sequence is TGCGCCAGCAGCCGCGGGACTGATCCCTCTGGAAACACCATATATTTT. Translated, it gives CASSRGTDPSGNTIYF.

V is TRBV2 and J is TRBJ1-5; D is possibly TRBD1 (6 bases). Germline CDR1 SNHLY, CDR2 FYNNEI. V lost 6 bases and J lost 0, with 12 bases in between. The CDR3 length is 15 residues. CDR3 sequence reads: CASRPRDTSNQPQHF. The DNA for the CDR3 is TGTGCCAGCAGGCCCCGGGACACTAGCAATCAGCCCCAGCATTTT.

The CDR3 reads CASSFGGQTKETQYF. The CDR3 DNA sequence: TGTGCCAGCAGCTTTGGCGGTCAGACGAAAGAGACCCAGTACTTC. The rearrangement joins TRBV11-3 to TRBJ2-5; D gene uncertain. This CDR3 has 15 residues. The V end lost 3 bases, the J end lost 3 bases, and 14 bases lay between the germline ends. CDR1 and CDR2 (germline): SGHNT, YENEEA.

The V gene is TRBV2, the J gene TRBJ2-1, with a tentative D call TRBD1 (5 bases). The germline gives CDR1 SNHLY, CDR2 FYNNEI. Trimming shortened V by 5 bases and J by 6 bases, and 14 bases separated the two germline ends. This CDR3 spans 14 amino acids. The DNA of the CDR3 is TGTGCCAGCAGTACAGGACCGAGTGGCAATGAGCAGTTCTTC. Translating it yields CASSTGPSGNEQFF.

CDR3 in DNA: TGTGCCAGCAGCCCGACAGGGAAGAGGGACGAGCAGTACTTC. Translated: CASSPTGKRDEQYF. V and J are TRBV14 and TRBJ2-7; 7 nucleotides line up with TRBD1. After removal of 4 bases from V and 5 bases from J, the junction contained 8 bases not matched to a gene. Looked up from germline, CDR1 is SGHDN and CDR2 is FVKESK. The CDR3 extends over 14 amino acids.

The V and J genes are TRBV5-6 and TRBJ2-7; TRBD1 matches at 10 bases. V shed 3 bases and J 5 bases; nucleotides not matched to a gene: 8. Germline CDR1 SGHDT, CDR2 YYEEEE. The CDR3 covers 15 residues. The CDR3 coding sequence is TGTGCCAGCAGCTCCTGGGACAGGGGAAATCACGAGCAGTACTTC. Translated: CASSSWDRGNHEQYF.

The rearrangement joins TRBV6-7 to TRBJ1-6; D perhaps matches TRBD1 (6 bases). TRBV6-7 qualifies as an ORF whose function is uncertain. The CDR3 has 16 residues. The germline V and J ends were trimmed by 8 bases and 4 bases, with 18 bases remaining between them. The CDR3 sequence: CASGGPGGGYNSPLHF. The CDR3 nucleotides are TGTGCCAGCGGCGGTCCGGGGGGCGGTTATAATTCACCCCTCCACTTT.